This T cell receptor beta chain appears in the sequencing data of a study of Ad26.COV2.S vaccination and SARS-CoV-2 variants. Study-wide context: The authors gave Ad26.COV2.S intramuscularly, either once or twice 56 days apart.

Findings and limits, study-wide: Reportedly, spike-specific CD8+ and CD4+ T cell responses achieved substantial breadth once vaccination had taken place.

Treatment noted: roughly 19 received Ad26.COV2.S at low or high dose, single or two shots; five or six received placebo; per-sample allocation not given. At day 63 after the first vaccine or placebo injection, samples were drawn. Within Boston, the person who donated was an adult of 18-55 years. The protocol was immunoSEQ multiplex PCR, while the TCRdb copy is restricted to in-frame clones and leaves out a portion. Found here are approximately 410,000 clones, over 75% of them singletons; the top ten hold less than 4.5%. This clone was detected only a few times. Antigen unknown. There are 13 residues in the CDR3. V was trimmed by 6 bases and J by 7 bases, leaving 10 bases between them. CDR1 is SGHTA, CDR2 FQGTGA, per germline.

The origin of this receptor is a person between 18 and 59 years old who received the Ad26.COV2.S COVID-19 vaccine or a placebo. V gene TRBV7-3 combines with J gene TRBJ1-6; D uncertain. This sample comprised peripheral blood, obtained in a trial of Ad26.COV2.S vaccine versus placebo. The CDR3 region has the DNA TGTGCCAGCAGTCGCGACCGAAATTCACCCCTCCACTTT. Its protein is CASSRDRNSPLHF.